The next 21 T cell receptor beta chains were all read from a single sample in a study of siplizumab effects on memory and regulatory T cells. TCRdb keeps only in-frame clones here, not all; method: immunoSEQ multiplex PCR. The sample shows roughly 97,000 clones, 93% of them seen only once. The sequenced material came from Tregs sorted from blood. These receptors were collected from a human donor in good health.

The chain links TRBV7-9 to TRBJ2-3, with D tentatively TRBD2 (5 bases). The CDR3 has 16 amino acids. V was trimmed by 0 bases and J by 6 bases, leaving 16 bases between them. Germline lookup yields CDR1 SEHNR and CDR2 FQNEAQ (reference sequence). As DNA, the CDR3 is TGTGCCAGCAGCTTAGCGCCTCTAGCAGAGCAGGATACGCAGTATTTT. Translating gives CASSLAPLAEQDTQYF.

This chain links TRBV7-9 with TRBJ1-4, with D hard to call. The germline gives CDR1 SEHNR, CDR2 FQNEAQ (reference sequence). The V gene lost 1 base and the J gene lost 8 bases, with 8 bases spanning the gap. There are 13 residues in the CDR3. The CDR3 region is CASSLDFQEKLFF. As DNA, the CDR3 is TGTGCCAGCAGCTTAGACTTTCAGGAAAAACTGTTTTTT.

The chain carries TRBV19 and TRBJ1-5; the D is unclear. V shed 6 bases and J shed 6 bases, with 18 bases lying between them. Looked up from germline, CDR1 is LNHDA and CDR2 is SQIVND (reference sequence). The CDR3 consists of 15 residues. This chain's CDR3 is CASSTGPSEGQPQHF. The CDR3 DNA reads as TGTGCCAGTAGCACCGGGCCGTCGGAGGGTCAGCCCCAGCATTTT. Filled out from reference TRBV19 and TRBJ1-5, the complete variable domain reads DGGITQSPKYLFRKEGQNVTLSCEQNLNHDAMYWYRQDPGQGLRLIYYSQIVNDFQKGDIAEGYSVSREKKESFPLTVTSAQKNPTAFYLCASSTGPSEGQPQHFGDGTRLSIL.

This chain connects TRBV15 to TRBJ2-1; the D is unclear. The germline V gene encodes CDR1 LNHNV and CDR2 YYDKDF (reference sequence). The CDR3 contains 15 residues. V lost 1 base and J 6 bases, leaving 13 bases between the germline ends. For the CDR3, the DNA is TGTGCCACCAGCAGAGGGGGATTTCAAGGCAATGAGCAGTTCTTC. It specifies CATSRGGFQGNEQFF. The full variable domain, its missing parts supplied by reference TRBV15 and TRBJ2-1, is DAMVIQNPRYQVTQFGKPVTLSCSQTLNHNVMYWYQQKSSQAPKLLFHYYDKDFNNEADTPDNFQSRRPNTSFCFLDIRSPGLGDTAMYLCATSRGGFQGNEQFFGPGTRLTVL.

CDR3 in amino acids: CASSLSGANEKLFF. CDR3 DNA: TGTGCCAGCAGCTTGTCGGGGGCTAATGAAAAACTGTTTTTT. The rearrangement links TRBV5-4 to TRBJ1-4, with D maybe TRBD1 (5 bases). The CDR3 is 14 amino acids. Germline V gene data show CDR1 as SGHNT and CDR2 as YYREEE (reference sequence). Trimming stripped 1 base from V and 3 bases from J, with 7 bases between.

The genes are TRBV20-1 and TRBJ2-5; 8 bases map to TRBD1. V lost 6 bases and J lost 8; bases outside the gene matches: 5. The CDR3 sequence is 11 residues long. Germline CDR1 reads DFQATT; CDR2 reads SNEGSKA (reference sequence). CDR3 bases: TGCAGTGCAGACAGGGGTGGAACCCAGTACTTC. It codes for CSADRGGTQYF.

This rearrangement joins TRBV30 to TRBJ2-7; 9 bases map to TRBD1. Germline-derived CDR1 and CDR2 are GTSNPN and SVGIG (reference sequence). There are 13 residues in the CDR3. The ends lost 3 bases at V and 7 bases at J; junction bases unmatched: 7. The DNA for the CDR3 is TGTGCCTGGAGCGAACAGGGGGCAGGAGAGCAGTACTTC. Translation gives CAWSEQGAGEQYF.

The chain links TRBV6-6 to TRBJ2-7; 7 bases match TRBD1. V lost 6 bases and J lost 5; bases outside the gene matches: 7. The CDR3 totals 13 residues. The germline CDR1 and CDR2 sequences are MNHNY and SVGAGI (reference sequence). The CDR3 reads CASRQTGFDEQYF. The CDR3 coding sequence is TGTGCCAGCAGACAGACAGGGTTCGACGAGCAGTACTTC.

V gene TRBV6-4 combines with J gene TRBJ1-1; no firm D call. CDR1 is MRHNA, CDR2 SNTAGT, per germline. V gave up 0 bases and J gave up 10 bases, with 15 bases separating them. This CDR3 is 14 amino acids long. The chain's CDR3 is CASSDSIWGRRAFF. The CDR3 nucleotides are TGTGCCAGCAGTGACTCGATATGGGGAAGGAGAGCTTTCTTT.

The J gene is TRBJ2-7, the V gene TRBV18, with 7 bases aligning to TRBD2. The CDR3 length is 15 residues. V lost 4 bases and J lost 2; bases outside the gene matches: 8. Per germline, CDR1 KGHSH and CDR2 LQKENI. CDR3 nucleotide sequence: TGTGCCAGCTCACGGTTCGGGACTAAAACCTACGAGCAGTACTTC. Its translation: CASSRFGTKTYEQYF.

The chain employs TRBV30 and TRBJ1-3, with D unclear. CDR3 length: 12 residues. Germline V CDR1 and CDR2: GTSNPN, SVGIG (reference sequence). V was trimmed by 4 bases and J by 4 bases, leaving 8 bases between them. This CDR3 is CAWTRSGNTIYF. In nucleotides, the CDR3 is TGTGCCTGGACTAGGTCGGGAAACACCATATATTTT.

The chain uses TRBV7-9 and TRBJ1-6, with 7 nucleotides matching TRBD1. Germline CDR1 reads SEHNR; CDR2 reads FQNEAQ (reference sequence). CDR3 length equals 15 residues. The J segment lost 10 bases and the V segment lost 5 bases, leaving 11 bases of the junction unmatched. The CDR3 nucleotides read TGTGCCAGCAGCCTCACAGGGGTCGACGGCTCACCCCTCCACTTT. Encoded protein: CASSLTGVDGSPLHF.

The chain uses TRBV10-3 and TRBJ1-3, with D uncertain. The CDR3 is 13 residues long. The V end lost 3 bases, the J end lost 8 bases, and 11 bases lay between the germline ends. Germline CDR1 ENHRY, CDR2 SYGVKD. The CDR3 DNA is TGTGCCATCAGTGATCAACCCGGGGACACCATATATTTT. Amino acids: CAISDQPGDTIYF.

This chain uses TRBV9 with TRBJ2-1, with 11 bases matching TRBD2. The germline V gene encodes CDR1 SGDLS and CDR2 YYNGEE. The CDR3 contains 18 residues. After removal of 3 bases from V and 0 bases from J, the junction contained 8 bases not matched to a gene. The CDR3 loop is CASSGLSLAGGSYNEQFF. In DNA, the CDR3 is TGTGCCAGCAGCGGCCTTAGTCTAGCGGGGGGCTCCTACAATGAGCAGTTCTTC. Complete variable domain (other parts from reference TRBV9 and TRBJ2-1): DSGVTQTPKHLITATGQRVTLRCSPRSGDLSVYWYQQSLDQGLQFLIQYYNGEERAKGNILERFSAQQFPDLHSELNLSSLELGDSALYFCASSGLSLAGGSYNEQFFGPGTRLTVL.

The gene calls are TRBV7-8 and TRBJ1-2; TRBD1 agrees at 7 bases. Germline assignment: CDR1 SGHVS and CDR2 FQNEAQ. There are 15 residues in the CDR3. V lost 2 bases to trimming and J lost 4 bases; unmatched junction nucleotides: 7. This chain's CDR3 is CASSLLHRQGYGYTF. The CDR3 DNA follows: TGTGCCAGCAGCTTACTCCACAGACAGGGCTATGGCTACACCTTC.

This rearrangement joins TRBV27 to TRBJ1-2, with D maybe TRBD1 (6 bases). The V end was cut by 5 bases, the J end by 0 bases, with 16 bases between. CDR3 length: 16 residues. CDR1 is MNHEY, CDR2 SMNVEV, per germline (reference sequence). CDR3 nucleotides: TGTGCCAGCAGTCAGTTGGGACACCGAACTAACTATGGCTACACCTTC. This sequence encodes CASSQLGHRTNYGYTF.

The CDR3 is CASSEARGSSYNSPLHF. The CDR3 DNA sequence: TGTGCCAGCAGTGAAGCGCGGGGGAGCTCCTATAATTCACCCCTCCACTTT. The rearrangement uses TRBV6-1 and TRBJ1-6, with D tentatively TRBD1 (5 bases). This CDR3 contains 17 residues. Deletions cut 0 bases from V and 0 bases from J, with 9 bases between. Germline V gene data show CDR1 as MNHNS and CDR2 as SASEGT.

The V and J genes are TRBV7-3 and TRBJ1-2, with 7 bases identical to TRBD1. The CDR3 has 13 residues. CDR1 SGHTA and CDR2 FQGTGA come from the germline V gene. The junction had 3 bases not matched to a gene; V was cut back by 0 bases and J by 8 bases. The CDR3 spells CASSLTAGGGYTF. CDR3 sequence (DNA): TGTGCCAGCAGCTTAACGGCAGGGGGAGGCTACACCTTC.

This sequence joins TRBV6-5 and TRBJ1-1; TRBD1 might be the D (6 bases). The length of the CDR3 is 14 residues. CDR1 MNHEY and CDR2 SVGAGI come from the germline V gene. V lost 7 bases to trimming and J lost 1 base, with 13 bases between them. The CDR3 DNA is TGTGCCAGCAAGCTCGGAGGGGGGAACACTGAAGCTTTCTTT. Protein product: CASKLGGGNTEAFF.

The rearrangement joins TRBV5-1 to TRBJ1-6; no definite D call. Trimming removed 3 bases at V and 0 bases at J, with 13 bases between. The CDR3 has 17 residues. Germline V gene data show CDR1 as SGHRS and CDR2 as YFSETQ. The CDR3 loop reads CASSWNTGSSYNSPLHF. The CDR3 DNA follows: TGCGCCAGCAGCTGGAACACGGGGAGCTCCTATAATTCACCCCTCCACTTT. Full variable domain (missing parts from reference TRBV5-1 and TRBJ1-6): KAGVTQTPRYLIKTRGQQVTLSCSPISGHRSVSWYQQTPGQGLQFLFEYFSETQRNKGNFPGRFSGRQFSNSRSEMNVSTLELGDSALYLCASSWNTGSSYNSPLHFGNGTRLTVT.

This sequence joins TRBV9 and TRBJ2-1, with D tentatively TRBD2 (6 bases). V was trimmed by 3 bases and J by 6 bases, leaving 19 bases between them. Germline V gene lookup returns CDR1 SGDLS and CDR2 YYNGEE. The length of the CDR3 is 16 residues. The CDR3 region is CASSARGAGYGNEQFF. The CDR3 DNA sequence: TGTGCCAGCAGCGCCCGCGGGGCTGGTTACGGCAATGAGCAGTTCTTC. Together with reference TRBV9 and TRBJ2-1, the CDR3 gives the full variable domain: DSGVTQTPKHLITATGQRVTLRCSPRSGDLSVYWYQQSLDQGLQFLIQYYNGEERAKGNILERFSAQQFPDLHSELNLSSLELGDSALYFCASSARGAGYGNEQFFGPGTRLTVL.